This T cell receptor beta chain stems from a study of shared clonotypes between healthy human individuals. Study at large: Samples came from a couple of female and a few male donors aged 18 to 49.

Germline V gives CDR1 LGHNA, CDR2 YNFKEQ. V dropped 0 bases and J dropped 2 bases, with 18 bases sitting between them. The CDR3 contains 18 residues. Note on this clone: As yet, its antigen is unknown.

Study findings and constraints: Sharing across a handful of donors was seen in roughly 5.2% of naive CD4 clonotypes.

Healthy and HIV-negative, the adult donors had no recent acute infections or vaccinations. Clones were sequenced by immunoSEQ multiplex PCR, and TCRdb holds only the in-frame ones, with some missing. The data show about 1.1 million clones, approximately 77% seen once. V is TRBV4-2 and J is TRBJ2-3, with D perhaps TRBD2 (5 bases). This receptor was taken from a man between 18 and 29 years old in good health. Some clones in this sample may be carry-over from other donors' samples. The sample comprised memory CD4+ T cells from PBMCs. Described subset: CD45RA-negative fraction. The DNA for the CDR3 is TGTGCCAGCAGCCAAGAACCCCCCTCAGCGGCCCCCACAGATACGCAGTATTTT. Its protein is CASSQEPPSAAPTDTQYF.